This is a list of T cell receptor beta chains from one sample in a study of CD8 T cells in Susac syndrome. Each CDR3 protein is one row after TCRdb ran MiXCR on the immunoSEQ multiplex PCR reads. The sample includes 75,000 to 80,000 distinct CDR3 sequences, approximately 94% of them seen just once. What was sequenced was CD8+ T cells from PBMCs. Every receptor here comes from a human donor with Susac syndrome. CDR3s include the opening cysteine and the closing phenylalanine or tryptophan. A D gene is named only where the DNA matches it firmly. The size of a clone is reported for some rows only, either as once, few or many, or as a class for expanded clones.

DNA: TGTGCCAGCAGTTCTGGACCTGGCTACACCTTC; CDR3: CASSSGPGYTF; size: .; D: .; V: TRBV6-2/TRBV6-3; J: TRBJ1-2
DNA: TGTGCCAGTAGTCTGGCTGATGGACCGAACACTGAAGCTTTCTTT; CDR3: CASSLADGPNTEAFF; size: .; D: .; V: TRBV19; J: TRBJ1-1
DNA: TGTGCCAACTCCGGGACAGGGCTATACGAGCAGTACTTC; CDR3: CANSGTGLYEQYF; size: .; D: TRBD1; V: TRBV2; J: TRBJ2-7
DNA: TGTGCCAGCGCCGGGTTCCTGGGGGAGCAGTACTTC; CDR3: CASAGFLGEQYF; size: .; D: .; V: TRBV7-9; J: TRBJ2-7
DNA: TGTGCCACCAGAGGACAGCTAAGGTCCCCTAACTCTGGAAACACCATATATTTT; CDR3: CATRGQLRSPNSGNTIYF; size: .; D: .; V: TRBV7-9; J: TRBJ1-3
DNA: TGTGCCAGCAGTTTTGGACAGGGGGCGTCCTATAATTCACCCCTCCACTTT; CDR3: CASSFGQGASYNSPLHF; size: once; D: TRBD1; V: TRBV28; J: TRBJ1-6
DNA: TGTGCCAGCAGTACAGGGGAGAGCCAAGAGACCCAGTACTTC; CDR3: CASSTGESQETQYF; size: .; D: TRBD1; V: TRBV6-2/TRBV6-3; J: TRBJ2-5
DNA: TGTGCTAGTGGTTCCACCAGCACCGGGGAGCTGTTTTTT; CDR3: CASGSTSTGELFF; size: .; D: .; V: TRBV12-5; J: TRBJ2-2
DNA: TGTGCCAGCAGCTCTGGACAGAACGAGCAGTACTTC; CDR3: CASSSGQNEQYF; size: .; D: .; V: TRBV9; J: TRBJ2-7
DNA: TGTGCCTGGAGAACAGGGGCACCTGAAGCTTTCTTT; CDR3: CAWRTGAPEAFF; size: .; D: TRBD1; V: TRBV30; J: TRBJ1-1
DNA: TGTGCCAGCAGTGAATATCGCCTTAGGGAGACCCAGTACTTC; CDR3: CASSEYRLRETQYF; size: .; D: .; V: TRBV25-1; J: TRBJ2-5
DNA: TGTGCCAGCAGTTTACAGGGGTCGGGAACTGAAGCTTTCTTT; CDR3: CASSLQGSGTEAFF; size: .; D: .; V: TRBV28; J: TRBJ1-1
DNA: TGTGCCTGGAGCGTGAGGGGGGGTGACACTGAAGCTTTCTTT; CDR3: CAWSVRGGDTEAFF; size: .; D: .; V: TRBV30; J: TRBJ1-1
DNA: TGTGCCAGCTGGGCTAGCGGGGGAAAAGATACGCAGTATTTT; CDR3: CASWASGGKDTQYF; size: .; D: TRBD2; V: TRBV2; J: TRBJ2-3
DNA: TGCAGTGCTATACCGACTAGCGGGATCTCCTACGAGCAGTACTTC; CDR3: CSAIPTSGISYEQYF; size: .; D: TRBD2; V: TRBV20-1; J: TRBJ2-7
DNA: TGTGCCAGCAGTTCGGGACCACGAAACACCATATATTTT; CDR3: CASSSGPRNTIYF; size: .; D: .; V: TRBV28; J: TRBJ1-3
DNA: TGTGCCAGCAGCGTAGAAGACGGGGAGACTAGCACAGATACGCAGTATTTT; CDR3: CASSVEDGETSTDTQYF; size: .; D: .; V: TRBV9; J: TRBJ2-3
DNA: TGTGCCAGCAGTTCGGGACAGGGGAACGAGCAGTACTTC; CDR3: CASSSGQGNEQYF; size: .; D: TRBD1; V: TRBV9; J: TRBJ2-7
DNA: TGTGCCAGCAGCCAAATCCCGGCGAAGGGGCCCTACAATGAGCAGTTCTTC; CDR3: CASSQIPAKGPYNEQFF; size: .; D: .; V: TRBV7-8; J: TRBJ2-1
DNA: TGTGCCAGCAGCTTAGGAGTTTCGGGAGGTGAGCAGTTCTTC; CDR3: CASSLGVSGGEQFF; size: .; D: TRBD2; V: TRBV7-8; J: TRBJ2-1
DNA: TGTGCCAGCAGCTCGGACACCCTCGAGCAGTACTTC; CDR3: CASSSDTLEQYF; size: .; D: .; V: TRBV7-9; J: TRBJ2-7
DNA: TGTGCCAGCAGTGAAAGCGGGGGCTCCTACAATGAGCAGTTCTTC; CDR3: CASSESGGSYNEQFF; size: .; D: TRBD2; V: TRBV6-4; J: TRBJ2-1
DNA: TGTGCCAGCAGCGAATACAGGGGGTACAATGAGCAGTTCTTC; CDR3: CASSEYRGYNEQFF; size: .; D: TRBD1; V: TRBV5-5; J: TRBJ2-1
DNA: TGTGCCACCAGTGATGTCAGGGTGTCCTACAATGAGCAGTTCTTC; CDR3: CATSDVRVSYNEQFF; size: .; D: .; V: TRBV24-1; J: TRBJ2-1
DNA: TGTGCCAGCAGCTTAGGGGGGTACTATGGCTACACCTTC; CDR3: CASSLGGYYGYTF; size: few; D: .; V: TRBV7-9; J: TRBJ1-2
DNA: TGTGCCAGCACTTCTTCGGGAGACCTAAGTGGGCTGTTCTTC; CDR3: CASTSSGDLSGLFF; size: .; D: .; V: TRBV12-3/TRBV12-4; J: TRBJ2-1
DNA: TGTGCCAGCAGCTTGGGTTCGAGGTATGGCTACACCTTC; CDR3: CASSLGSRYGYTF; size: .; D: .; V: TRBV7-9; J: TRBJ1-2
DNA: TGTGCCAGCAGCTTACTCTACGAGCAGTACTTC; CDR3: CASSLLYEQYF; size: .; D: .; V: TRBV7-2; J: TRBJ2-7
DNA: TGTGCCTGGGGCCGGGGGAACACTGAAGCTTTCTTT; CDR3: CAWGRGNTEAFF; size: once; D: .; V: TRBV30; J: TRBJ1-1
DNA: TGTGCCAGCTCCTCGGGCCGCGGTCAGCCCCAGCATTTT; CDR3: CASSSGRGQPQHF; size: once; D: .; V: TRBV12-3/TRBV12-4; J: TRBJ1-5
DNA: TGTGCCAGCATCGGACAGCCCTCCTACGAGCAGTACTTC; CDR3: CASIGQPSYEQYF; size: .; D: .; V: TRBV2; J: TRBJ2-7
DNA: TGCAGTGCCCCCGTGGGGTACGAGCAGTACTTC; CDR3: CSAPVGYEQYF; size: few; D: .; V: TRBV20-1; J: TRBJ2-7
DNA: TGTGCCAGCAGCGTAGGAGGGACAGCGAACTACGAGCAGTACTTC; CDR3: CASSVGGTANYEQYF; size: .; D: TRBD1; V: TRBV9; J: TRBJ2-7
DNA: TGTGCCAGCTCGGGTTCCGGAGGGACAGATCAGCCCCAGCATTTT; CDR3: CASSGSGGTDQPQHF; size: .; D: TRBD1; V: TRBV7-9; J: TRBJ1-5
DNA: TGTGCCAGCAGTTACTCGATGGGAAACACTGAAGCTTTCTTT; CDR3: CASSYSMGNTEAFF; size: .; D: .; V: TRBV6-2/TRBV6-3; J: TRBJ1-1
DNA: TGTGCCAGCAGCTTCCCCAGGACAGGCAAGAACACCGGGGAGCTGTTTTTT; CDR3: CASSFPRTGKNTGELFF; size: .; D: TRBD1; V: TRBV11-2; J: TRBJ2-2
DNA: TGCGCCAGCAGCCGGCGTGGAGATGAGCAGTTCTTC; CDR3: CASSRRGDEQFF; size: .; D: .; V: TRBV5-1; J: TRBJ2-1
DNA: TGTGCCAGCAGCTTAGAAAGACAGAGGGGATACGAGCAGTACTTC; CDR3: CASSLERQRGYEQYF; size: .; D: .; V: TRBV7-9; J: TRBJ2-7
DNA: TGTGCCAGCAGCACGCAAACCTACGAGCAGTACTTC; CDR3: CASSTQTYEQYF; size: .; D: .; V: TRBV7-9; J: TRBJ2-7
DNA: TGTGCCAGCAGCTTAGCGGGGGGGCATATTGAGCAGTTCTTC; CDR3: CASSLAGGHIEQFF; size: .; D: .; V: TRBV7-6; J: TRBJ2-1
DNA: TGCAGTGCTCCTCAGGGGAACACCGGGGAGCTGTTTTTT; CDR3: CSAPQGNTGELFF; size: .; D: .; V: TRBV20-1; J: TRBJ2-2
DNA: TGTGCCAGCAGGTCCCTAGGCACCGACTACAATGAGCAGTTCTTC; CDR3: CASRSLGTDYNEQFF; size: .; D: .; V: TRBV12-3/TRBV12-4; J: TRBJ2-1
DNA: TGTGCCAGCAGCTACTCACGATCCGGGACAGGGAACTATGGCTACACCTTC; CDR3: CASSYSRSGTGNYGYTF; size: .; D: TRBD1; V: TRBV6-2/TRBV6-3; J: TRBJ1-2
DNA: TGTGCCAGCAGCGAAGGGAAGCAGTACTTC; CDR3: CASSEGKQYF; size: .; D: .; V: TRBV11-2; J: TRBJ2-7
DNA: TGTGCCAGCAGTTTATCTAGCGGGGGGGCGAAGACCCAGTACTTC; CDR3: CASSLSSGGAKTQYF; size: once; D: TRBD2; V: TRBV27; J: TRBJ2-5
DNA: TGCAGCGTAGAGGACAGATATTTCGAGCAGTACTTC; CDR3: CSVEDRYFEQYF; size: few; D: .; V: TRBV29-1; J: TRBJ2-7
DNA: TGTGCCAGCAGTCCCCGGGGATATCAAGAGACCCAGTACTTC; CDR3: CASSPRGYQETQYF; size: .; D: .; V: TRBV12-3/TRBV12-4; J: TRBJ2-5
DNA: TGTGCCATTAATATGGCCGGGACAGCTAACTATGGCTACACCTTC; CDR3: CAINMAGTANYGYTF; size: .; D: TRBD1; V: TRBV10-3; J: TRBJ1-2